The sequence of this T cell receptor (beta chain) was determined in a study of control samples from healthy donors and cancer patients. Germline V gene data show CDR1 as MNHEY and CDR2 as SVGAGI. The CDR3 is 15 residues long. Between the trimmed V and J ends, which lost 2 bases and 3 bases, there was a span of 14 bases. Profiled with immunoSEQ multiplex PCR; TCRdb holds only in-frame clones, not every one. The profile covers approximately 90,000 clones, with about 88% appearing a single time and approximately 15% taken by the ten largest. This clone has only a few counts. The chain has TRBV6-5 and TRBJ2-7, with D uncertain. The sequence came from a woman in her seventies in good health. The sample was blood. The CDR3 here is CASSYDQRSGYEQYF. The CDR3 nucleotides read TGTGCCAGCAGTTACGACCAGCGCTCGGGCTACGAGCAGTACTTC.